The present entry profiles one TCR beta chain with its context. Some clones are missing from TCRdb's copy, which holds only in-frame ones; the method was immunoSEQ multiplex PCR. Of about 300,000 clones in the sample, approximately 85% were seen once. The data belong to a study of blood T cell repertoires in COVID-19. The CDR3 length is 10 residues. With 4 bases removed from V and 8 bases from J, the gap between germline ends came to 5 bases. Germline CDR1 is DFQATT and CDR2 is SNEGSKA (reference sequence). Sequenced material: peripheral blood. The receptor was isolated from a woman aged 45-65 years with acute or convalescent COVID-19. The chain links TRBV20-1 to TRBJ1-4; D uncertain. The CDR3 loop reads CSATEEKLFF. For the CDR3, the DNA is TGCAGTGCTACGGAGGAAAAACTGTTTTTT.